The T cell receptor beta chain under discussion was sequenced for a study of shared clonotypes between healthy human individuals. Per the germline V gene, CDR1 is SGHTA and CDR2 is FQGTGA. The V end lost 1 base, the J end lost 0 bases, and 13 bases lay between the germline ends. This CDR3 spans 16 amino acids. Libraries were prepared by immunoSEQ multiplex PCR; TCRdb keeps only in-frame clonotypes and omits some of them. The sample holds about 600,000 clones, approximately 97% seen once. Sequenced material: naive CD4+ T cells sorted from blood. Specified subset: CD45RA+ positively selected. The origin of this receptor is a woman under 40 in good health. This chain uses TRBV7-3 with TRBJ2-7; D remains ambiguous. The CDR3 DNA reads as TGTGCCAGCAGCTTAAGTGGGCCGAGTATCTCCTACGAGCAGTACTTC. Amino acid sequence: CASSLSGPSISYEQYF.